Presented here are 10 T cell receptor beta chains from one specimen sequenced in a study of cytomegalovirus exposure and HLA in healthy donors. PCR amplification relied on 60 Vbeta primers (plus 13 Jbeta primers). Libraries were prepared by immunoSEQ multiplex PCR; TCRdb keeps only in-frame clonotypes and omits some of them. The repertoire holds about 130,000 clones, with 75% to 90% as singletons. The source material was PBMCs. These receptors all stem from a man between 25 and 39 years old in good health and CMV-seronegative.

V and J are TRBV6-5 and TRBJ2-5, with 9 bases aligning to TRBD2. The DNA end favors TRBJ2-7, so the J call may be wrong. Germline V gene data show CDR1 as MNHEY and CDR2 as SVGAGI. The length of the CDR3 is 16 residues. The DNA of the CDR3 is TGTGCCAGCAGTTACTCTGGAACTAGCGGGTACTACGAGCAGTACTTC. This codes for CASSYSGTSGYYEQYF.

As concerns this clone: At one of its ends the junction is not consistent with the germline gene, which may arise from a read error. The CDR3 protein is CASSEAGGVQPQNF. CDR3 nucleotides: TGTGCCAGCAGTGAAGCAGGAGGGGTACAGCCCCAGAATTTT. The chain couples TRBV6-1 to TRBJ1-5; possible D gene TRBD1, 5 bases. From germline, CDR1 is MNHNS and CDR2 SASEGT. CDR3 length: 14 amino acids.

This chain joins TRBV9 and TRBJ1-2, with 7 bases aligning to TRBD1. The germline gives CDR1 SGDLS, CDR2 YYNGEE. Losses at the gene ends were 4 bases for V and 0 bases for J; bases not matched to a gene: 6. CDR3 size: 15 residues. The CDR3: CASSQRDSTNYGYTF. CDR3 nucleotides: TGTGCCAGCAGCCAAAGGGACAGTACTAACTATGGCTACACCTTC.

This rearrangement joins TRBV5-6 to TRBJ2-3; 12 bases agree with TRBD1. Trimming cost V 2 bases and J 4 bases; bases outside gene matches: 2. CDR3 length: 15 amino acids. Looked up from germline, CDR1 is SGHDT and CDR2 is YYEEEE. CDR3 amino acids: CASSFGTGGSDTQYF. For the CDR3, the DNA is TGTGCCAGCAGCTTTGGGACAGGGGGCTCAGATACGCAGTATTTT.

J is TRBJ2-2 and V is TRBV5-4, with 10 bases fitting TRBD2. V was clipped by 5 bases and J by 5 bases; unmatched bases: 3. Germline lookup yields CDR1 SGHNT and CDR2 YYREEE (reference sequence). CDR3 length equals 14 residues. The CDR3 nucleotides are TGTGCCAGCAGACTAGCGGGGTGGACCGGGGAGCTGTTTTTT. Translated: CASRLAGWTGELFF.

This clone is a singleton in its sample. This chain joins TRBV28 and TRBJ2-3; tentatively, D is TRBD2 (5 bases). The CDR3 is 16 amino acids. Germline CDR1 and CDR2: MDHEN and SYDVKM. The V end lost 5 bases, the J end lost 2 bases, and 17 bases lay between the germline ends. The CDR3 DNA sequence: TGTGCCAGCAGTCCAAAAATGAGGGCTCCCACAGATACGCAGTATTTT. Protein: CASSPKMRAPTDTQYF.

This chain links TRBV28 with TRBJ2-1, with 11 bases identical to TRBD2. The V and J ends lost 5 bases and 5 bases, in that order; junction bases with no gene match: 11. The CDR3 consists of 17 residues. CDR1 is MDHEN, CDR2 SYDVKM, per germline. The CDR3 region has the DNA TGTGCCAGCAGTCAACCATCTAGCGGGAGGCGGAACAATGAGCAGTTCTTC. Translated, it gives CASSQPSSGRRNNEQFF.

This sequence joins TRBV27 and TRBJ1-3, with D uncertain. The V end was cut by 10 bases, the J end by 0 bases, with 16 bases between. The CDR3 length is 15 residues. CDR1 MNHEY and CDR2 SMNVEV come from the germline V gene (reference sequence). The CDR3 DNA reads TGTGCCATCCCACTGGACGGACTCTCTGGAAACACCATATATTTT. Its translation: CAIPLDGLSGNTIYF.

This sequence joins TRBV2 and TRBJ2-5; D ambiguous. V was cut by 4 bases and J by 0 bases, with 9 bases left in between. The CDR3 consists of 14 residues. CDR1 and CDR2 (germline): SNHLY, FYNNEI. The CDR3: CASSASRYQETQYF. Here the CDR3 DNA reads TGTGCCAGCAGTGCTAGTCGGTACCAAGAGACCCAGTACTTC.

The sample holds one count of this clone. The chain links TRBV2 to TRBJ2-5; D may be TRBD1 (5 bases). The V and J ends lost 6 bases and 1 base respectively, with 9 bases between them. Germline V CDR1 and CDR2: SNHLY, FYNNEI. CDR3 length equals 13 residues. CDR3 amino acids: CASRQGPQETQYF. DNA of the CDR3: TGTGCCAGCAGGCAGGGTCCCCAAGAGACCCAGTACTTC. Full variable domain (outside the CDR3, taken from reference TRBV2 and TRBJ2-5): EPEVTQTPSHQVTQMGQEVILRCVPISNHLYFYWYRQILGQKVEFLVSFYNNEISEKSEIFDDQFSVERPDGSNFTLKIRSTKLEDSAMYFCASRQGPQETQYFGPGTRLLVL.